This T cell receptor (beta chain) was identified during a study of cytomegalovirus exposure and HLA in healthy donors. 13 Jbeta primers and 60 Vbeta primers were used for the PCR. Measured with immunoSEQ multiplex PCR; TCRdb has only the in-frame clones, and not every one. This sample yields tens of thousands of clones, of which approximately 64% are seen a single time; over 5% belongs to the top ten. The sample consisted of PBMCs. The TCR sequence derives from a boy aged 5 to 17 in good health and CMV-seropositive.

The CDR3 coding sequence is TGTGCCAGCAGTCCTTTCGGGTCTGAAGCTTTCTTT. This sequence encodes CASSPFGSEAFF. J is TRBJ1-1 and V is TRBV13; no clear D. This CDR3 has 12 residues. V gave up 6 bases and J gave up 6 bases, with 11 bases separating them. Germline V gene sequence: CDR1 PRHDT, CDR2 FYEKMQ (reference sequence).